Below are 27 T cell receptor beta chains sequenced from a single sample in a study of early T cells in non-severe SARS-CoV-2 infection. TCRdb fed the 5' RACE reads into MiXCR, producing one record per CDR3 protein. This table holds 90,000 to 120,000 distinct CDR3 sequences, over 8.5% found once. The sequenced sample was whole blood. The receptors were gathered from an adult who was a healthcare worker with PCR-confirmed SARS-CoV-2 infection or an uninfected control (not recorded which).

The chain links TRBV7-2 to TRBJ2-1; 7 bases align to TRBD2. J gave up 4 bases and V 2 bases, and 8 bases lay outside the gene matches. CDR3 length: 16 residues. Germline-derived CDR1 and CDR2 are SGHTA and FQGNSA. CDR3 sequence: CASSLPPGGRYNEQFF. CDR3 bases: TGTGCCAGCAGCTTACCCCCGGGAGGCCGATACAATGAGCAGTTCTTC.

The rearrangement links TRBV29-1 to TRBJ1-1, with D possibly TRBD1 on 5 matching bases. Germline V lookup: CDR1 SQVTM, CDR2 ANQGSEA. Trimming left V 4 bases short and J 1 base short, with 10 bases between. The CDR3 is 13 amino acids. In nucleotides, the CDR3 is TGCAGCGTTGTCGCTACAGGGAACACTGAAGCTTTCTTT. It specifies CSVVATGNTEAFF.

The chain recombines TRBV6-2 or TRBV6-3 with TRBJ2-5, with 9 bases aligning to TRBD2. V was pared by 5 bases and J by 4 bases, with 8 bases of the junction left unmatched. CDR1 is MNHEY, CDR2 SVGEGT, per germline. This CDR3 has 15 residues. Here the CDR3 DNA reads TGTGCCAGCAGTACCGAAGCGGGAGGCCCAGAGACCCAGTACTTC. This gives the protein CASSTEAGGPETQYF.

This clonotype was seen repeatedly, ten times or more. The rearrangement uses TRBV14 and TRBJ2-2, with 7 bases matching TRBD1. The junction had 4 bases not matched to a gene; V was cut back by 5 bases and J by 1 base. CDR3 length equals 15 residues. Germline V CDR1 and CDR2: SGHDN, FVKESK. CDR3: CASSDRARNTGELFF. CDR3 nucleotides: TGTGCCAGCAGCGACAGGGCCCGGAACACCGGGGAGCTGTTTTTT.

This chain uses TRBV5-1 with TRBJ1-1; 9 bases line up with TRBD1. CDR1 and CDR2 from the germline V gene are SGHRS and YFSETQ. The V segment lost 2 bases and the J segment 5 bases; nucleotides outside the gene matches: 7. This CDR3 contains 15 residues. Written as DNA, the CDR3 is TGCGCCAGCAGCTTTCTCGACAGGGGGGAAACTGAAGCTTTCTTT. It yields the protein CASSFLDRGETEAFF.

The chain employs TRBV3-1 and TRBJ2-2; 8 nucleotides match TRBD2. Germline V gene lookup returns CDR1 LGHDT and CDR2 YNNKEL (reference sequence). This CDR3 is built from 16 residues. V was pared by 4 bases and J by 8 bases, with 12 bases of the junction left unmatched. CDR3 loop: CASSPLASGPPGELFF. In nucleotides, the CDR3 is TGTGCCAGCAGCCCCCTGGCTAGCGGGCCGCCTGGGGAGCTGTTTTTT.

The chain employs TRBV14 and TRBJ2-6; D may be TRBD2 (5 bases). There are 17 residues in the CDR3. V was cut by 4 bases and J by 1 base, with 14 bases left in between. Germline V gives CDR1 SGHDN, CDR2 FVKESK. The chain's CDR3 is CASSLMPGESGANVLTF. The CDR3 DNA follows: TGTGCCAGCAGCCTCATGCCCGGGGAGTCTGGGGCCAACGTCCTGACTTTC.

This clonotype was counted ten times or more. For the CDR3, the DNA is TGTGCCAGCTCACCCACCACGGGTGAGCAGTTCTTC. It specifies CASSPTTGEQFF. J is TRBJ2-1 and V is TRBV18, with D unresolved. The CDR3 sequence is 12 residues long. Between the trimmed V and J ends, which lost 3 bases and 9 bases, there was a span of 9 bases. Germline values: CDR1 KGHSH, CDR2 LQKENI. The variable domain in full, completed from reference TRBV18 and TRBJ2-1, reads NAGVMQNPRHLVRRRGQEARLRCSPMKGHSHVYWYRQLPEEGLKFMVYLQKENIIDESGMPKERFSAEFPKEGPSILRIQQVVRGDSAAYFCASSPTTGEQFFGPGTRLTVL.

This clonotype was counted between two and nine times. V and J are TRBV18 and TRBJ1-1, with D hard to call. This CDR3 region has 13 residues. The germline CDR1 and CDR2 sequences are KGHSH and LQKENI. The V end lost 4 bases, the J end lost 3 bases, and 9 bases lay between the germline ends. The CDR3 DNA follows: TGTGCCAGCTCACAACTTAGAGACACTGAAGCTTTCTTT. Translation: CASSQLRDTEAFF. The full variable domain, its missing parts supplied by reference TRBV18 and TRBJ1-1, is NAGVMQNPRHLVRRRGQEARLRCSPMKGHSHVYWYRQLPEEGLKFMVYLQKENIIDESGMPKERFSAEFPKEGPSILRIQQVVRGDSAAYFCASSQLRDTEAFFGQGTRLTVV.

This clonotype came up many times. The chain combines TRBV30 with TRBJ1-5; 8 bases map to TRBD1. There are 13 residues in the CDR3. CDR1 GTSNPN and CDR2 SVGIG come from the germline V gene (reference sequence). Unmatched junction bases numbered 6, after V lost 4 bases and J lost 7 bases. The CDR3 DNA follows: TGTGCCTGGAATCCAGGGGGCGAGCAGCCCCAGCATTTT. This translates into CAWNPGGEQPQHF.

In its sample, this clonotype was seen once. A much bigger clone sits one base away, suggesting this may be a read error. The chain is built from TRBV19 and TRBJ2-7; D might be TRBD1 or TRBD2, each matching 5 bases. Germline V gene data show CDR1 as LNHDA and CDR2 as SQIVND (reference sequence). Between the trimmed V and J ends, which lost 8 bases and 5 bases, there was a span of 25 bases. The CDR3 has 16 amino acids. The CDR3, as DNA: TGTGCCAGTTGCTACCACACCGGGACCGTCGGCAACGAGCAGTACTTC. Translating it yields CASCYHTGTVGNEQYF.

This clonotype was counted many times. The rearrangement uses TRBV27 and TRBJ2-4; D is tentatively TRBD1 or TRBD2 (6 bases each). Germline V CDR1 and CDR2: MNHEY, SMNVEV (reference sequence). CDR3 length: 17 residues. The ends were cut back, 5 bases at V and 0 bases at J, with 17 bases in the middle. CDR3 protein: CASSPTLGGLAKNIQYF. In DNA, the CDR3 is TGTGCCAGCAGTCCTACCCTAGGGGGGCTAGCCAAAAACATTCAGTACTTC.

This clonotype was seen a handful of times. This rearrangement joins TRBV28 to TRBJ1-1; D is unclear. CDR1 MDHEN and CDR2 SYDVKM come from the germline V gene. The CDR3 totals 13 residues. V lost 6 bases to trimming and J lost 0 bases, with 8 bases between them. DNA for the CDR3: TGTGCCAGCAGAACTGATTTGAACACTGAAGCTTTCTTT. Translation gives CASRTDLNTEAFF.

This clonotype has at least ten counts. The gene calls are TRBV11-2 and TRBJ1-4, with unresolved D. Germline CDR1 is SGHAT and CDR2 is FQNNGV. There are 14 residues in the CDR3. V lost 5 bases and J lost 1, with 8 bases in between. This CDR3 is CASSMTVTNEKLFF. CDR3 nucleotides: TGTGCCAGCAGCATGACGGTAACTAATGAAAAACTGTTTTTT. Drawing the rest from reference TRBV11-2 and TRBJ1-4, the complete variable domain is EAGVAQSPRYKIIEKRQSVAFWCNPISGHATLYWYQQILGQGPKLLIQFQNNGVVDDSQLPKDRFSAERLKGVDSTLKIQPAKLEDSAVYLCASSMTVTNEKLFFGSGTQLSVL.

The CDR3 DNA reads as TGTGCCTTGGGAGGGAACACCGGGGAGCTGTTTTTT. This codes for CALGGNTGELFF. The rearrangement links TRBV28 to TRBJ2-2, with TRBD2 as a possible D gene (6 bases). CDR1 and CDR2 from the germline V gene are MDHEN and SYDVKM. This CDR3 is built from 12 residues. V lost 11 bases and J 1 base, leaving 8 bases between the germline ends.

This clonotype appeared many times. The V call is TRBV9, the J call TRBJ1-6; D ambiguous. The germline V and J ends were trimmed by 3 bases and 11 bases, with 12 bases remaining between them. The CDR3 totals 13 residues. CDR1 SGDLS and CDR2 YYNGEE come from the germline V gene. The chain's CDR3 is CASSGEVWTPLHF. CDR3 bases: TGTGCCAGCAGCGGTGAGGTTTGGACACCCCTCCACTTT.

The chain carries TRBV12-3 or TRBV12-4 and TRBJ2-1, with TRBD1 matching 7 bases. V shed 4 bases, J shed 5 bases, and the junction held 14 bases outside the gene matches. The CDR3 contains 17 residues. In nucleotides, the CDR3 is TGTGCCAGCAGTTCAGCTACGCCGGGACAGATAAACAATGAGCAGTTCTTC. Translating gives CASSSATPGQINNEQFF.

The V gene is TRBV12-3 or TRBV12-4, the J gene TRBJ2-1; 7 bases line up with TRBD2. The CDR3 is made up of 16 amino acids. The V and J ends lost 2 bases and 3 bases, in that order; junction bases with no gene match: 7. The CDR3 protein is CASSLTAGLVYNEQFF. The CDR3 DNA follows: TGTGCCAGCAGTTTAACAGCGGGGCTCGTCTACAATGAGCAGTTCTTC.

The gene calls are TRBV20-1 and TRBJ2-3; tentative D call: TRBD2 (6 bases). The germline V gene encodes CDR1 DFQATT and CDR2 SNEGSKA (reference sequence). V was trimmed by 7 bases and J by 3 bases, leaving 20 bases between them. There are 15 residues in the CDR3. The CDR3 DNA is TGCAGTGGGAACGCACCGGGAGTCGGGACAGATACGCAGTATTTT. Protein: CSGNAPGVGTDTQYF.

This clonotype was found many times. This rearrangement joins TRBV20-1 to TRBJ2-1; 7 bases line up with TRBD2. Germline CDR1 DFQATT, CDR2 SNEGSKA (reference sequence). This CDR3 is 13 amino acids long. V lost 4 bases and J lost 3; bases outside the gene matches: 3. In nucleotides, the CDR3 is TGCAGTGCTAAGAGCGGGAACTACAATGAGCAGTTCTTC. It translates to CSAKSGNYNEQFF.

Ten or more counts support this clonotype. The chain has TRBV20-1 and TRBJ2-7; 10 bases fit TRBD2. Losses at the gene ends were 2 bases for V and 4 bases for J; bases not matched to a gene: 2. The CDR3 runs to 13 residues. The germline V gene has CDR1 DFQATT and CDR2 SNEGSKA (reference sequence). The CDR3 nucleotides are TGCAGTGCTAGACTAGCGGGAGCTTACGAGCAGTACTTC. Translated, it gives CSARLAGAYEQYF.

This chain uses TRBV12-3 or TRBV12-4 with TRBJ2-4; 8 bases fit TRBD1. CDR3 length equals 15 residues. The junction had 3 bases not matched to a gene; V was cut back by 2 bases and J by 3 bases. The CDR3 here is CASSLWGQDKNIQYF. Written as DNA, the CDR3 is TGTGCCAGCAGTTTATGGGGACAGGACAAAAACATTCAGTACTTC.

This clonotype came up many times. The chain has TRBV21-1 and TRBJ1-2. TRBV21-1 is an annotated pseudogene. The CDR3 covers 15 residues. CDR3 nucleotide sequence: TGTGCCAGCAGCAGAAGACCGGCCAGCTCATATGGCTACACCTTC. Translation: CASSRRPASSYGYTF.

This clonotype was seen many times. CDR3 bases: TGCAGTGCTAATTCACCGTTAAGCGCGGGATGGGACGCTGAGCAGTTCTTC. It is translated as CSANSPLSAGWDAEQFF. The V gene is TRBV20-1, the J gene TRBJ2-1, with a possible D match to TRBD2 (6 bases). Germline lookup yields CDR1 DFQATT and CDR2 SNEGSKA (reference sequence). Between the trimmed V and J ends, which lost 4 bases and 9 bases, there was a span of 28 bases. The CDR3 is made up of 17 amino acids.

This clonotype was detected many times. This chain links TRBV6-5 with TRBJ2-4; D perhaps matches TRBD1 (7 bases). In germline, CDR1 is MNHEY, CDR2 SVGAGI. This CDR3 has 19 residues. The V and J ends lost 6 bases and 6 bases respectively, with 30 bases between them. CDR3 nucleotide sequence: TGTGCCAGCAGCCCACTCTTTACCTCTGGAGGGGGCCGGGGAAACATTCAGTACTTC. It yields the protein CASSPLFTSGGGRGNIQYF.

The rearrangement joins TRBV12-3 or TRBV12-4 to TRBJ2-3; D gene uncertain. With 1 base removed from V and 5 bases from J, the gap between germline ends came to 7 bases. The CDR3 has 13 residues. CDR3 loop: CASSLDPGDTQYF. Written as DNA, the CDR3 is TGTGCCAGCAGTTTAGATCCGGGAGATACGCAGTATTTT.

The V call is TRBV5-5, the J call TRBJ2-7; 12 bases match TRBD2. Germline V lookup: CDR1 SGHKS, CDR2 YYEKEE (reference sequence). The CDR3 sequence is 16 residues long. V shed 0 bases, J shed 7 bases, and the junction held 8 bases outside the gene matches. CDR3 sequence (DNA): TGTGCCAGCAGCTTGGGTCTAGCGGGAGGGCCAGAAGAGCAGTACTTC. As protein: CASSLGLAGGPEEQYF. The entire variable domain, with the rest obtained from reference TRBV5-5 and TRBJ2-7, is as follows: DAGVTQSPTHLIKTRGQQVTLRCSPISGHKSVSWYQQVLGQGPQFIFQYYEKEERGRGNFPDRFSARQFPNYSSELNVNALLLGDSALYLCASSLGLAGGPEEQYFGPGTRLTVT.